This TCR beta chain stems from a study of OX40 agonist ivuxolimab in advanced cancers. Overall study results and limits: Normalized expansion of T-cell clones was also low for some nonresponders.

The table came from immunoSEQ multiplex PCR; TCRdb's copy has only in-frame clones and leaves some out. Here the sample spans about 91,000 clones, 65% to 90% being singletons. To note about this clone: Its matching antigen is unknown.

Trimming removed 4 bases at V and 7 bases at J, with 13 bases between. The CDR3 is 13 residues long. Germline-derived CDR1 and CDR2 are SNHLY and FYNNEI. The material sequenced was CD4+ or CD8+ T cells sorted from blood, taken in a trial of the OX40 agonist ivuxolimab. This TCR was sampled from an adult with an advanced solid tumor such as melanoma, head and neck, liver or kidney cancer. The chain joins TRBV2 to TRBJ1-2; weak D call: TRBD1 (6 bases). The CDR3 DNA sequence: TGTGCCAGCAGTGTTCAACAGGGAGGTGGCTACACCTTC. It translates to CASSVQQGGGYTF. Full variable domain (missing parts from reference TRBV2 and TRBJ1-2): EPEVTQTPSHQVTQMGQEVILRCVPISNHLYFYWYRQILGQKVEFLVSFYNNEISEKSEIFDDQFSVERPDGSNFTLKIRSTKLEDSAMYFCASSVQQGGGYTFGSGTRLTVV.